Detailed here is one T cell receptor beta chain. This sample stems from a study of cytomegalovirus exposure and HLA in healthy donors. The validation cohort, a group of over a hundred subjects, included the donors and was separate from the approximately 650-subject first cohort. Looked up from germline, CDR1 is SGHRS and CDR2 is YFSETQ. This CDR3 is 15 amino acids long. With 4 bases clipped from V and 5 bases from J, the junction kept 8 bases outside the gene matches. Assay used: immunoSEQ multiplex PCR; TCRdb lists only in-frame clones, some missing. The sample holds 97,000 or so clones, roughly 90% seen once.

The source is a man between 18 and 29 years old in good health and CMV-seropositive. Sequencing was carried out using PBMCs. This chain uses TRBV5-1 with TRBJ2-7; 11 bases align to TRBD2. The CDR3 protein is CASSLTSGGFNEQYF. Written as DNA, the CDR3 is TGCGCCAGCAGCCTAACTAGCGGGGGTTTCAACGAGCAGTACTTC. Based on the CDR3 plus reference TRBV5-1 and TRBJ2-7, the full variable domain is KAGVTQTPRYLIKTRGQQVTLSCSPISGHRSVSWYQQTPGQGLQFLFEYFSETQRNKGNFPGRFSGRQFSNSRSEMNVSTLELGDSALYLCASSLTSGGFNEQYFGPGTRLTVT.